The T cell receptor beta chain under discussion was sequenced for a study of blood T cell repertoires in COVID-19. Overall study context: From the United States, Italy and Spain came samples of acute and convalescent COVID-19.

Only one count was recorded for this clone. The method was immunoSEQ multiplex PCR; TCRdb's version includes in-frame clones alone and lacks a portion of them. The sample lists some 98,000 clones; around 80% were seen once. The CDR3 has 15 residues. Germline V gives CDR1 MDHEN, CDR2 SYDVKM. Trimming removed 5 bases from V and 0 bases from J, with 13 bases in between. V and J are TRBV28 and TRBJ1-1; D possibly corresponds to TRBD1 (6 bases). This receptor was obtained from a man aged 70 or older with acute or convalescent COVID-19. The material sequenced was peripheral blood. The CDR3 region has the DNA TGTGCCAGCAGTCCCCCGACAGGCATGAACACTGAAGCTTTCTTT. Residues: CASSPPTGMNTEAFF.